The clone carrying this T cell receptor beta chain occurred many times. No antigen is known for it. The data stem from a study of T cell repertoires in cytomegalovirus infection. Trimming pared 1 base from V and 4 bases from J, leaving 8 bases between. The CDR3 extends over 14 amino acids. Germline CDR1 and CDR2: SGHTA and FQGNSA. MiXCR, run by TCRdb on the reads, gives a single entry per CDR3 protein. This sample has some 150,000 distinct CDR3 sequences, with around 24% found just once. Overall study findings and caveats: Summed public TCR beta family frequency identified CMV carriers bearing the relevant HLA.

Source material: PBMCs. V gene TRBV7-2 combines with J gene TRBJ1-3; no definite D call. This TCR was recovered from a human donor in good health (CMV status not recorded). Some clones in this sample may be carry-over from other donors' samples. CDR3 DNA: TGTGCCAGCAGCTTAGTCCCAGTCGGAAACACCATATATTTT. This encodes CASSLVPVGNTIYF.